Shown below are 9 T cell receptor gamma chains from a single sample sequenced in a study of gamma-delta chains in newborns, infants, children. TCRdb processed the reads again with the CATT caller. The table includes some 1,100 gamma-chain clones, about half detected once. The sequencing sample was made of blood. The receptors originated from a child who was a newborn, infant or young child, either healthy, febrile or measles-vaccinated (not recorded which).

This clone is judged hyperexpanded (1% or more). The rearrangement uses TRGV3 and TRGJ1 or TRGJ2. The J gene, left out of TCRdb, was set here by checking the DNA against germline. The CDR3 totals 12 residues. The V gene end was trimmed by 0 bases and the J gene end by 7 bases; junction bases not matched to a gene: 3. Germline V gene sequence: CDR1 VTNTFY, CDR2 YDVSTARD (reference sequence). The CDR3, as DNA: TGTGCCACCTGGGACAGGCGGTATAAGAAACTCTTT. This encodes CATWDRRYKKLF.

In the case of this clone: The sample holds other DNA sequences that translate to the same CDR3. This chain connects TRGV9 to TRGJP. No J segment appears in TCRdb, so it was assigned here by matching the sequence to germline. This CDR3 comprises 15 residues. The V segment lost 0 bases and the J segment 10 bases; nucleotides outside the gene matches: 3. Germline V CDR1 and CDR2: GITISATS, ISYDGTV (reference sequence). CDR3 in DNA: TGTGCCTTGTGGGAGGTGAAATTGGGCAAAAAAATCAAGGTATTT. It codes for CALWEVKLGKKIKVF.

This clone appeared a single time. The chain joins TRGV9 to TRGJP. TCRdb offers no J gene call, so here the DNA was matched to germline to obtain one. CDR1 and CDR2 from the germline V gene are GITISATS and ISYDGTV (reference sequence). V was pared by 4 bases and J by 9 bases, with 6 bases of the junction left unmatched. The CDR3 contains 15 residues. For the CDR3, the DNA is TGTGCCTTGTGGGAAACGGGGTTGGGCAAAAAAATCAAGGTATTT. As protein: CALWETGLGKKIKVF.

V is TRGV4 and J is TRGJ1 or TRGJ2. The J gene, absent from TCRdb, was called here by matching the DNA to germline. Germline trimming cut 0 bases from V and 7 bases from J; bases unmatched to any gene: 9. The CDR3 has 14 residues. The germline gives CDR1 EGSTGY, CDR2 YDSYTSSV. The DNA of the CDR3 is TGTGCCACCTGGGATGGGCCCTGGTGGTATAAGAAACTCTTT. Its protein is CATWDGPWWYKKLF.

V usage is TRGV9 and J usage is TRGJ1 or TRGJ2. CDR3 length: 12 amino acids. Per the germline V gene, CDR1 is GITISATS and CDR2 is ISYDGTV (reference sequence). V shed 3 bases and J 3 bases; nucleotides not matched to a gene: 2. The CDR3 loop reads CALWESYYKKLF. CDR3 nucleotide sequence: TGTGCCTTGTGGGAGTCTTATTATAAGAAACTCTTT.

This clone was seen more than once but under ten times. The J gene is TRGJP, the V gene TRGV9. The J gene, not given by TCRdb, was assigned here from a germline match of the nucleotide sequence. The germline V gene encodes CDR1 GITISATS and CDR2 ISYDGTV (reference sequence). The CDR3 length is 17 residues. J gave up 6 bases and V 0 bases, and 5 bases lay outside the gene matches. CDR3 sequence (DNA): TGTGCCTTGTGGGAGGTGGCAGGAGAGTTGGGCAAAAAAATCAAGGTATTT. Protein: CALWEVAGELGKKIKVF.

This clone was detected only a few times. J is TRGJ1 or TRGJ2 and V is TRGV9. TCRdb records no J gene; here it was assigned by comparing the DNA to germline. The CDR3 covers 14 residues. Germline values: CDR1 GITISATS, CDR2 ISYDGTV (reference sequence). Losses at the gene ends were 0 bases for V and 2 bases for J; bases not matched to a gene: 4. This CDR3 is CALWEVPYYYKKLF. CDR3 coding DNA: TGTGCCTTGTGGGAGGTGCCTTATTATTATAAGAAACTCTTT.

Remarks on this clone: One end of the junction varies from germline; a read error may be responsible. The identical CDR3 is also encoded by other nucleotide sequences in the sample. The CDR3 reads CALWEVHLQELGKKIKVF. In nucleotides, the CDR3 is TGTGCCTTGTGGGAGGTGCATTTACAAGAGTTGGGCAAGAAAATCAAGGTATTT. The chain uses TRGV9 and TRGJP. No J segment appears in TCRdb, so it was assigned here by matching the sequence to germline. CDR1 and CDR2 from the germline V gene are GITISATS and ISYDGTV (reference sequence). CDR3 length: 18 amino acids.

The CDR3 region is CALWAAQELGKKIKVF. Written as DNA, the CDR3 is TGTGCCTTGTGGGCCGCGCAAGAGTTGGGCAAAAAAATCAAGGTATTT. The gene calls are TRGV9 and TRGJP. TCRdb records no J gene; here it was assigned by comparing the DNA to germline. V gave up 5 bases and J gave up 3 bases; unmatched junction bases: 4. From germline, CDR1 is GITISATS and CDR2 ISYDGTV (reference sequence). The length of the CDR3 is 16 residues.